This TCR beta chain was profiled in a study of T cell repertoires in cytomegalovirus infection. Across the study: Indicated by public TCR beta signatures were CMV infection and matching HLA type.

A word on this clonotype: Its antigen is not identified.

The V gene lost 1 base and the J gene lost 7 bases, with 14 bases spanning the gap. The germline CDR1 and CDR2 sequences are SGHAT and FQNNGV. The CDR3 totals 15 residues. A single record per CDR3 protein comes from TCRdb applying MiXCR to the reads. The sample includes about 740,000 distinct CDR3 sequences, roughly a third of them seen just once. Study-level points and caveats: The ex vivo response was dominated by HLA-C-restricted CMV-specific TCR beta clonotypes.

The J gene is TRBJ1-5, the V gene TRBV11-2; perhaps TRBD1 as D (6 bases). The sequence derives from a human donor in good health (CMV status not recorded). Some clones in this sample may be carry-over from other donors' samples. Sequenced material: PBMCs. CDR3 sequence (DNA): TGTGCCAGCAGCTTAGGGGGCAGGAGGGGGCAGCCCCAGCATTTT. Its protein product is CASSLGGRRGQPQHF.